This note documents a single T cell receptor (beta chain) sequence. Its antigen is unidentified. One junction end does not reproduce the germline sequence, and a read error may be involved. No cell sorting was done before RNA was extracted from the tissue. This non-tumor lung sample came from over 3 cm beyond the tumor edge. A modified ARM-PCR protocol with three rounds of nested PCR amplified TCRbeta. Via MiXCR, TCRdb re-called the multiplex PCR reads, giving one row per CDR3 protein. The sample lists 60,000 to 65,000 distinct CDR3 sequences, 61% occurring once. This entry belongs to a study of tumor and adjacent non-tumor tissue in lung cancer. Regarding the study as a whole: TCR diversity was significantly greater in tumor than normal lung tissue. Normal lung showed higher cumulative top 100 clone frequency than tumor.

This CDR3 comprises 13 residues. In germline, CDR1 is SGHVS, CDR2 FQNEAQ. The sequenced material came from distant non-tumor lung tissue. V and J are TRBV7-8 and TRBJ2-1; tentatively, D is TRBD1 or TRBD2 (6 bases each). The TCR comes from a man between 65 and 85 years old with non-small cell lung cancer. The CDR3 sequence is CANSTGARNEQFF. The CDR3 DNA follows: TGTGCCAACAGCACGGGGGCCCGGAATGAGCAGTTCTTC.